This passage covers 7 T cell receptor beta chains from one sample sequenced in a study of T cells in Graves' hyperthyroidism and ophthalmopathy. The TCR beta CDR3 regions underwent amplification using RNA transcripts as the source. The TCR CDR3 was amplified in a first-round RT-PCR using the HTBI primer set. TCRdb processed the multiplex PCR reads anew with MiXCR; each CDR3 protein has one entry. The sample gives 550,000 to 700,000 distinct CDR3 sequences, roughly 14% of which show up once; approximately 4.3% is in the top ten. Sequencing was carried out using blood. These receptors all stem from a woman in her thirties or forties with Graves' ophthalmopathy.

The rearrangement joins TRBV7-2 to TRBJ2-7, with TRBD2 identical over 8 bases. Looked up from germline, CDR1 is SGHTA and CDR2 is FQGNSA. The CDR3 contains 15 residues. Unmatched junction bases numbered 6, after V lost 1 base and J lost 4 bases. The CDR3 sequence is CASSLVGRGLYEQYF. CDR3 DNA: TGTGCCAGCAGCTTAGTCGGGAGGGGTTTGTACGAGCAGTACTTC. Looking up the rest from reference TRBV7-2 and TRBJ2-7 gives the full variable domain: GAGVSQSPSNKVTEKGKDVELRCDPISGHTALYWYRQSLGQGLEFLIYFQGNSAPDKSGLPSDRFSAERTGGSVSTLTIQRTQQEDSAVYLCASSLVGRGLYEQYFGPGTRLTVT.

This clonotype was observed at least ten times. The CDR3 region has the DNA TGTGCCAGCAGTTATGTGGGGGGCTTAAACACTGAAGCTTTCTTT. Its translation: CASSYVGGLNTEAFF. The rearrangement links TRBV6-5 to TRBJ1-1; D is perhaps TRBD1 (6 bases). The ends were cut back, 3 bases at V and 2 bases at J, with 13 bases in the middle. This CDR3 spans 15 amino acids. Germline CDR1 is MNHEY and CDR2 is SVGAGI.

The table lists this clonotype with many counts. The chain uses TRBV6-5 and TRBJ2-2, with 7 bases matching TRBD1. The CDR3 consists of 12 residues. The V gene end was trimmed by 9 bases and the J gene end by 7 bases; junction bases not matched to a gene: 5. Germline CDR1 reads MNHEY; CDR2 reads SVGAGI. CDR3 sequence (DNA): TGTGCCAGTCCCTCAGGGGGCGGGGAGCTGTTTTTT. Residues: CASPSGGGELFF.

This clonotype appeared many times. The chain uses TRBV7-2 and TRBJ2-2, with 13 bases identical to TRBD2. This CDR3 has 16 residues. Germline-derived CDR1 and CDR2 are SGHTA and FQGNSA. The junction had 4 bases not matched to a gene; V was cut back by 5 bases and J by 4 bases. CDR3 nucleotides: TGTGCCAGCAGCCCGGGACTAGCGGGATCCACCGGGGAGCTGTTTTTT. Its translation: CASSPGLAGSTGELFF. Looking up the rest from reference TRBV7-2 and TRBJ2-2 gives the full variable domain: GAGVSQSPSNKVTEKGKDVELRCDPISGHTALYWYRQSLGQGLEFLIYFQGNSAPDKSGLPSDRFSAERTGGSVSTLTIQRTQQEDSAVYLCASSPGLAGSTGELFFGEGSRLTVL.

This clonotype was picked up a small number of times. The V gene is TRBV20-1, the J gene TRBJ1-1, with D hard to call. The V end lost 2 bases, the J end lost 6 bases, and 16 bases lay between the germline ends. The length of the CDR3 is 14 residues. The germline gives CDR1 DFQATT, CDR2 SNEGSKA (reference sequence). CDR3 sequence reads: CSARLPGQASEAFF. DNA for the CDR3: TGCAGTGCTAGACTCCCCGGGCAGGCCTCTGAAGCTTTCTTT.

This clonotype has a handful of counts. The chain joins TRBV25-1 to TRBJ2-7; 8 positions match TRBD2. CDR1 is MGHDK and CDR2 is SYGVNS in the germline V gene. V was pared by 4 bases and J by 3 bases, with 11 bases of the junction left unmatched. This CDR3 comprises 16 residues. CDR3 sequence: CASSVHSGTRDYEQYF. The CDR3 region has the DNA TGTGCCAGCAGTGTCCATTCCGGGACTAGAGACTACGAGCAGTACTTC.

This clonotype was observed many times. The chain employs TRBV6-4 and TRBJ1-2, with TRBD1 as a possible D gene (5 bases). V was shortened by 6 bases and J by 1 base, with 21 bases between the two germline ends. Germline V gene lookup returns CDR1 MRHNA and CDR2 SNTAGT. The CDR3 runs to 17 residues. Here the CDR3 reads CASRRFRGAVYNYGYTF. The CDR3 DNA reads TGTGCCAGCAGGCGATTCCGTGGGGCCGTGTATAACTATGGCTACACCTTC.